A single sample is the source of the 19 T cell receptor beta chains below, sequenced in a study of T cell responses to AZD1222 COVID-19 vaccine. The assay was immunoSEQ multiplex PCR, and TCRdb's table has in-frame clones only and misses some. The data show 100,000 or so clones, about 89% seen once. The source was peripheral blood, collected on day 0 of MenACWY control vaccination. The source of these receptors is an adult in good health.

In this sample, this clone turned up once. The gene calls are TRBV6-5 and TRBJ2-7; possibly TRBD1 for D (5 bases). The germline V gene has CDR1 MNHEY and CDR2 SVGAGI. This CDR3 is built from 12 residues. V was shortened by 6 bases and J by 3 bases, with 9 bases between the two germline ends. The CDR3 nucleotides are TGTGCCAGCAGCCGCGACAGCTACGAGCAGTACTTC. Translation: CASSRDSYEQYF.

V is TRBV5-5 and J is TRBJ1-6; 9 bases align to TRBD1. The CDR3 loop spans 14 amino acids. Germline trimming cut 1 base from V and 9 bases from J; bases unmatched to any gene: 2. Germline lookup yields CDR1 SGHKS and CDR2 YYEKEE (reference sequence). The CDR3 DNA sequence: TGTGCCAGCAGCTTGCCGGACAGGGGTTCACCCCTCCACTTT. This sequence encodes CASSLPDRGSPLHF.

This sequence joins TRBV6-7 and TRBJ2-7, with a weak D call TRBD1 (6 bases). TRBV6-7 is assigned to the ORF class and has an uncertain function. The CDR3 is made up of 12 amino acids. V was pared by 9 bases and J by 7 bases, with 16 bases between. The CDR3 DNA is TGTGCCAGTACGCTGGGGGCGCGGGAGCAGTACTTC. Translating gives CASTLGAREQYF.

The rearrangement joins TRBV24-1 to TRBJ2-1; tentatively, D is TRBD1 or TRBD2 (5 bases each). Trimming cost V 4 bases and J 5 bases, with 14 bases left between them. Per germline, CDR1 KGHDR and CDR2 SFDVKD. The CDR3 contains 15 residues. The CDR3 is CATSDPGTPNNEQFF. The CDR3 DNA reads as TGTGCCACCAGTGACCCCGGGACCCCAAACAATGAGCAGTTCTTC.

The CDR3 loop reads CASSSLTGLAGGAHTQYF. CDR3 bases: TGTGCCAGCAGCTCATTAACGGGACTAGCGGGGGGAGCACATACGCAGTATTTT. This rearrangement joins TRBV7-2 to TRBJ2-3; 15 nucleotides agree with TRBD2. Trimming took 4 bases from V and 7 from J; bases not matched to a gene: 12. The CDR3 sequence is 18 residues long. Germline assignment: CDR1 SGHTA and CDR2 FQGNSA.

The chain carries TRBV30 and TRBJ1-2, with 8 bases aligning to TRBD1. Germline lookup yields CDR1 GTSNPN and CDR2 SVGIG (reference sequence). Trimming removed 0 bases from V and 1 base from J; junction bases left unmatched: 4. This CDR3 contains 15 residues. The CDR3 sequence: CAWSVRTGRNYGYTF. The DNA for the CDR3 is TGTGCCTGGAGTGTGAGGACAGGGCGTAACTATGGCTACACCTTC.

The chain combines TRBV3-1 (or the pseudogene TRBV3-2) with TRBJ2-2; 13 bases map to TRBD2. V shed 5 bases and J 1 base; nucleotides not matched to a gene: 1. Germline lookup yields CDR1 LGHDT and CDR2 YNNKEL (reference sequence). The CDR3 sequence is 16 residues long. CDR3 residues: CASSGLAGVNTGELFF. The CDR3 nucleotides read TGTGCCAGCAGCGGACTAGCGGGGGTGAACACCGGGGAGCTGTTTTTT.

The DNA for the CDR3 is TGTGCCAGCGGGGACTTGTACGAGCAGTACTTC. Translation: CASGDLYEQYF. The chain combines TRBV28 with TRBJ2-7; TRBD2 is a possible D gene (6 bases). CDR1 is MDHEN, CDR2 SYDVKM, per germline. With 8 bases removed from V and 4 bases from J, the gap between germline ends came to 9 bases. This CDR3 spans 11 amino acids.

CDR3 bases: TGTGCCAGCTCGACGAATCAAGAGACCCAGTACTTC. Residues: CASSTNQETQYF. The chain links TRBV18 to TRBJ2-5, with D unclear. The CDR3 contains 12 residues. CDR1 is KGHSH, CDR2 LQKENI, per germline. Trimming shortened V by 6 bases and J by 2 bases, and 7 bases separated the two germline ends.

The genes are TRBV19 and TRBJ1-1, with D possibly matching TRBD1 (5 bases). Trimming stripped 3 bases from V and 6 bases from J, with 14 bases between. This CDR3 is built from 14 residues. CDR1 LNHDA and CDR2 SQIVND come from the germline V gene (reference sequence). CDR3 sequence (DNA): TGTGCCAGTAGTATCCCTATGCGGGGGGCTGAAGCTTTCTTT. Translating gives CASSIPMRGAEAFF.

V gene TRBV15 combines with J gene TRBJ2-1; 12 nucleotides match TRBD2. The CDR3 consists of 16 residues. Losses at the gene ends were 0 bases for V and 9 bases for J; bases not matched to a gene: 6. Germline values: CDR1 LNHNV, CDR2 YYDKDF (reference sequence). The CDR3: CATSRDRASGRGEQFF. CDR3 in DNA: TGTGCCACCAGCAGAGATAGGGCTAGCGGGAGGGGTGAGCAGTTCTTC.

The rearrangement joins TRBV5-1 to TRBJ1-1, with TRBD1 matching over 10 bases. V was clipped by 2 bases and J by 11 bases; unmatched bases: 9. There are 14 residues in the CDR3. The V gene's germline CDR1 is SGHRS and CDR2 YFSETQ. The CDR3, as DNA: TGCGCCAGCAGCTTCTGGGACAGGGGAAGAGGGGCTTTCTTT. Translating it yields CASSFWDRGRGAFF.

V gene TRBV7-2 combines with J gene TRBJ2-7; D might be TRBD2 (7 bases). Trimming took off 1 base at V and 3 bases at J, with 16 bases between the two ends. The CDR3 has 16 residues. CDR1 SGHTA and CDR2 FQGNSA come from the germline V gene. The CDR3 reads CASSLEGGRRGYEQYF. CDR3 sequence (DNA): TGTGCCAGCAGCTTAGAGGGGGGGCGACGGGGCTACGAGCAGTACTTC. Filled out from reference TRBV7-2 and TRBJ2-7, the complete variable domain reads GAGVSQSPSNKVTEKGKDVELRCDPISGHTALYWYRQSLGQGLEFLIYFQGNSAPDKSGLPSDRFSAERTGGSVSTLTIQRTQQEDSAVYLCASSLEGGRRGYEQYFGPGTRLTVT.

The chain couples TRBV28 to TRBJ2-5; D ambiguous. The CDR3 runs to 11 residues. The germline V gene has CDR1 MDHEN and CDR2 SYDVKM. Trimming left V 4 bases short and J 5 bases short, with 5 bases between. CDR3 sequence (DNA): TGTGCCAGCAGTTCTGAGGAGACCCAGTACTTC. Its protein product is CASSSEETQYF.

This chain joins TRBV5-1 and TRBJ1-2, with D unclear. Germline V lookup: CDR1 SGHRS, CDR2 YFSETQ. V shed 9 bases and J shed 8 bases, with 17 bases lying between them. This CDR3 contains 12 residues. CDR3 sequence: CATQDGYGGYTF. CDR3 nucleotide sequence: TGCGCCACTCAGGACGGCTATGGAGGCTACACCTTC.

The J gene is TRBJ2-3, the V gene TRBV18; 7 nucleotides agree with TRBD1. Trimming removed 2 bases from V and 3 bases from J; junction bases left unmatched: 11. Germline lookup yields CDR1 KGHSH and CDR2 LQKENI. The CDR3 loop spans 17 amino acids. The CDR3 sequence is CASSPRGSGQLTDTQYF. The CDR3 region has the DNA TGTGCCAGCTCACCAAGGGGGTCGGGACAGCTGACAGATACGCAGTATTTT. Using reference TRBV18 and TRBJ2-3 for the parts outside the CDR3, the full variable domain is NAGVMQNPRHLVRRRGQEARLRCSPMKGHSHVYWYRQLPEEGLKFMVYLQKENIIDESGMPKERFSAEFPKEGPSILRIQQVVRGDSAAYFCASSPRGSGQLTDTQYFGPGTRLTVL.

The chain carries TRBV24-1 and TRBJ2-2; the D gene is possibly TRBD2 (7 bases). V was clipped by 7 bases and J by 7 bases, with 12 bases between them. The germline V gene has CDR1 KGHDR and CDR2 SFDVKD. The CDR3 totals 13 residues. The CDR3 spells CATRGGGDGELFF. The CDR3 DNA sequence: TGTGCCACCAGAGGAGGGGGGGACGGGGAGCTGTTTTTT.

This chain links TRBV30 with TRBJ2-7; D is unresolved. The V end was cut by 2 bases, the J end by 3 bases, with 5 bases between. Germline values: CDR1 GTSNPN, CDR2 SVGIG (reference sequence). The CDR3 runs to 11 residues. The CDR3 protein is CAWSKVYEQYF. Here the CDR3 DNA reads TGTGCCTGGAGTAAGGTCTACGAGCAGTACTTC.

The rearrangement uses TRBV7-2 and TRBJ1-5, with D possibly being TRBD1 (6 bases). CDR1 and CDR2 from the germline V gene are SGHTA and FQGNSA. Trimming took off 5 bases at V and 8 bases at J, with 16 bases between the two ends. The CDR3 is 14 amino acids. CDR3 loop: CASSQTGRTEPQHF. The CDR3 DNA sequence: TGTGCCAGCAGCCAGACAGGCCGGACGGAGCCCCAGCATTTT.